Included here is one T cell receptor beta chain sequence, with context. The table came from immunoSEQ multiplex PCR; TCRdb's copy has only in-frame clones and leaves some out. The sample holds tens of thousands of clones; around nine tenths are singletons and the top ten take approximately 5%. The data were obtained in a study of T cell responses to AZD1222 COVID-19 vaccine. The analysis combined second doses at about 4 or about 12 weeks. Trimming stripped 4 bases from V and 5 bases from J, with 19 bases between. Germline CDR1 LGHDT, CDR2 YNNKEL (reference sequence). This CDR3 has 16 residues. J is TRBJ2-3 and V is TRBV3-1 (or the pseudogene TRBV3-2); D is possibly TRBD2 (7 bases). Sequenced material: peripheral blood, taken 28 days after the second AZD1222 dose. This TCR came from an adult who received the AZD1222 COVID-19 vaccine. The DNA of the CDR3 is TGTGCCAGCAGCCTCCGGGACGGGGGGCGTATAGATACGCAGTATTTT. Translated: CASSLRDGGRIDTQYF.